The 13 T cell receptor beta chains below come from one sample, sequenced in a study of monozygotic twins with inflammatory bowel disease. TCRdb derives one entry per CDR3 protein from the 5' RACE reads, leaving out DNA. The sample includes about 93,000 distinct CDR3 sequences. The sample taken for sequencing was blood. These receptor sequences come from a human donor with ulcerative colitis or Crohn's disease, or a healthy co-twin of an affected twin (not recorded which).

The CDR3 reads CASKDYWDGKNIQYF. The rearrangement joins TRBV2 to TRBJ2-4; as DNA is missing, the TRBD1 call by TCRdb cannot be tested. Germline V lookup: CDR1 SNHLY, CDR2 FYNNEI. CDR3 size: 15 residues.

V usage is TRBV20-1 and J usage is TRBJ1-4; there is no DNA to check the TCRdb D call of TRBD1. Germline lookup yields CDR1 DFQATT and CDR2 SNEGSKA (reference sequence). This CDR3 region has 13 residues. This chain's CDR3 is CSALTGLNEKLFF.

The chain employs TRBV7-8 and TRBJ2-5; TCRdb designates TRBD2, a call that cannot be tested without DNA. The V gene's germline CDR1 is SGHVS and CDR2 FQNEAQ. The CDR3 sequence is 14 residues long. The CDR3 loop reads CASSLEGGFETQYF.

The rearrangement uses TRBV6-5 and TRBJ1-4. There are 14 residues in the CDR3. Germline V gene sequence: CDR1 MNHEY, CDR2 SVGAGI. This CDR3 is CASSYSRLNEKLFF.

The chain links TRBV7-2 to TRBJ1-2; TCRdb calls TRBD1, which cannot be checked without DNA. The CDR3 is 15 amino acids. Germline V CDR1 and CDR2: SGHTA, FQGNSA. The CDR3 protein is CASSLGLTGGYGYTF. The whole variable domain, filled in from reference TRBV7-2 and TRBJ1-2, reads GAGVSQSPSNKVTEKGKDVELRCDPISGHTALYWYRQSLGQGLEFLIYFQGNSAPDKSGLPSDRFSAERTGGSVSTLTIQRTQQEDSAVYLCASSLGLTGGYGYTFGSGTRLTVV.

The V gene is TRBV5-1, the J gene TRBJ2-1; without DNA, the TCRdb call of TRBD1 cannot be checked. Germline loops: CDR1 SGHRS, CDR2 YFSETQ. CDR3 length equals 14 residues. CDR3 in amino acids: CASSYGTAYNEQFF.

The CDR3 sequence: CGPSSQGLAPDTQYF. The chain recombines TRBV11-3 with TRBJ2-3; without DNA, the TCRdb call of TRBD1 cannot be checked. Germline V CDR1 and CDR2: SGHNT, YENEEA. This CDR3 comprises 15 residues.

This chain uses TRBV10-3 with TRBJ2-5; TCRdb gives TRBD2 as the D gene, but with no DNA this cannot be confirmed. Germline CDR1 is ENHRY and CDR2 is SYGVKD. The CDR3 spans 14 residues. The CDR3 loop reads CAISEDTEGETQYF.

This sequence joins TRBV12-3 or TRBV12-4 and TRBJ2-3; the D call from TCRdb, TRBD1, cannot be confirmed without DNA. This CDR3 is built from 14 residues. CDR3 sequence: CASTPGASTDTQYF.

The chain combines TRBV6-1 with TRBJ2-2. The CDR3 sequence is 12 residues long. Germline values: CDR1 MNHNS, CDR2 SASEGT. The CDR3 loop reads CASRAWAEELFF.

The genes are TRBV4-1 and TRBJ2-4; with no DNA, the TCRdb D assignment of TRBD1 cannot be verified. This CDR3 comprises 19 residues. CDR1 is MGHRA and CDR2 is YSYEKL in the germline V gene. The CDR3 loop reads CASSQVGTRALLAKNIQYF.

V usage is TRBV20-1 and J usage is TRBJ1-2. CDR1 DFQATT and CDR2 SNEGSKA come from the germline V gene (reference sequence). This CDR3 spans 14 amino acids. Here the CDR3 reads CSARYSLLSYGYTF.

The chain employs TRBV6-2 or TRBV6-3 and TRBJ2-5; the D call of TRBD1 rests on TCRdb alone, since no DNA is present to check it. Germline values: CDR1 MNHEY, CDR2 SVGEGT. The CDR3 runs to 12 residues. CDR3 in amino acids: CASGQGKETQYF.